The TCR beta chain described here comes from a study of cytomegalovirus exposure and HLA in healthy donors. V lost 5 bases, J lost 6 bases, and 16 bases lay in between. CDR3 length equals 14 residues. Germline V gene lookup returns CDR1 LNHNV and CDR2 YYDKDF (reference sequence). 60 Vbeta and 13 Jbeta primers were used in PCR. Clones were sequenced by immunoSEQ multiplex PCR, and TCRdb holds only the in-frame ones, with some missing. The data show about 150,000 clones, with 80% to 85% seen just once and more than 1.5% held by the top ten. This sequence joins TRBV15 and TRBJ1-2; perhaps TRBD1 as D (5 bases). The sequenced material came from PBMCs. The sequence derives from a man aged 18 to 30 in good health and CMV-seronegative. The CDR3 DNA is TGTGCCACCAGCGTCGGCGGCAGGGTCCATGGCTACACCTTC. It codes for CATSVGGRVHGYTF.